These 11 T cell receptor beta chains were all obtained from the same sample, sequenced in a study of OX40 agonist ivuxolimab in advanced cancers. Assay: immunoSEQ multiplex PCR; the TCRdb copy retains only in-frame clones and omits some. This table holds about 77,000 clones, 75% to 90% found once. The material was CD4+ or CD8+ T cells sorted from blood, obtained in a trial of the OX40 agonist ivuxolimab. The receptor set was obtained from an adult with an advanced solid tumor such as melanoma, head and neck, liver or kidney cancer.

The genes are TRBV11-1 and TRBJ2-7, with D possibly being TRBD2 (7 bases). Between the trimmed V and J ends, which lost 5 bases and 7 bases, there was a span of 21 bases. The germline CDR1 and CDR2 sequences are SGHAT and FQDESV (reference sequence). The CDR3 has 15 amino acids. In nucleotides, the CDR3 is TGTGCCAGCAGCCAAGGGGGGGGTCAGGCCCTGGAGCAGTACTTC. Its protein product is CASSQGGGQALEQYF. Based on the CDR3 plus reference TRBV11-1 and TRBJ2-7, the full variable domain is EAEVAQSPRYKITEKSQAVAFWCDPISGHATLYWYRQILGQGPELLVQFQDESVVDDSQLPKDRFSAERLKGVDSTLKIQPAELGDSAMYLCASSQGGGQALEQYFGPGTRLTVT.

The rearrangement links TRBV2 to TRBJ2-6, with 8 bases lining up with TRBD1. The V segment lost 8 bases and the J segment 1 base; nucleotides outside the gene matches: 10. Germline V gene data show CDR1 as SNHLY and CDR2 as FYNNEI. There are 17 residues in the CDR3. CDR3 in DNA: TGTGCCAGCGGACCTCCGACAGGGGTGTCTGGGGCCAACGTCCTGACTTTC. Amino acid sequence: CASGPPTGVSGANVLTF.

On this clone itself: The junction does not match germline at one end; this may be a read error. The chain couples TRBV5-4 to TRBJ2-7; D perhaps matches TRBD1 (8 bases). Per the germline V gene, CDR1 is SGHNT and CDR2 is YYREEE (reference sequence). The CDR3 runs to 14 residues. The CDR3 sequence is CASSWEGTGAGLSF. The CDR3 coding sequence is TGTGCCAGCAGCTGGGAGGGGACAGGAGCCGGTTTGAGCTTC. Full variable domain (rest looked up from reference TRBV5-4 and TRBJ2-7): ETGVTQSPTHLIKTRGQQVTLRCSSQSGHNTVSWYQQALGQGPQFIFQYYREEENGRGNFPPRFSGLQFPNYSSELNVNALELDDSALYLCASSWEGTGAGLSFGPGTRLTVT.

The chain joins TRBV2 to TRBJ1-2; D gene uncertain. Germline V gene data show CDR1 as SNHLY and CDR2 as FYNNEI. V was clipped by 5 bases and J by 3 bases, with 10 bases between them. The CDR3 runs to 13 residues. The CDR3 is CASSPTRDYGYTF. CDR3 DNA sequence: TGTGCCAGCAGTCCGACCCGGGACTATGGCTACACCTTC.

The rearrangement uses TRBV28 and TRBJ2-3; D uncertain. The CDR3 extends over 16 amino acids. CDR1 is MDHEN, CDR2 SYDVKM, per germline. V lost 1 base and J 2 bases, leaving 13 bases between the germline ends. The CDR3, as DNA: TGTGCCAGCAGTTTATTGGACCCTACCACCACAGATACGCAGTATTTT. The encoded protein is CASSLLDPTTTDTQYF.

J is TRBJ1-2 and V is TRBV28, with D hard to call. CDR1 and CDR2 from the germline V gene are MDHEN and SYDVKM. The CDR3 loop spans 11 amino acids. V was clipped by 7 bases and J by 4 bases, with 7 bases between them. In DNA, the CDR3 is TGTGCCAGCAACAGCCCCTATGGCTACACCTTC. Translating gives CASNSPYGYTF.

A single count supports this clone. The genes are TRBV5-1 and TRBJ2-7; D remains ambiguous. The length of the CDR3 is 13 residues. Germline V gene lookup returns CDR1 SGHRS and CDR2 YFSETQ. V lost 4 bases and J 7 bases, leaving 15 bases between the germline ends. Here the CDR3 reads CASSPVSLEEQYF. The CDR3 DNA reads TGCGCCAGCAGCCCCGTGAGTTTGGAGGAGCAGTACTTC.

The V gene is TRBV7-9, the J gene TRBJ2-1, with D possibly matching TRBD2 (6 bases). There are 17 residues in the CDR3. Trimming took off 2 bases at V and 0 bases at J, with 14 bases between the two ends. CDR1 is SEHNR and CDR2 is FQNEAQ in the germline V gene (reference sequence). Here the CDR3 DNA reads TGTGCCAGCAGCTTAAGTCGCGGGGTCGGCTCCTACAATGAGCAGTTCTTC. Translating gives CASSLSRGVGSYNEQFF.

The gene calls are TRBV30 and TRBJ2-2; TRBD1 matches 7 bases. J gave up 5 bases and V 8 bases, and 11 bases lay outside the gene matches. Germline CDR1 GTSNPN, CDR2 SVGIG (reference sequence). The CDR3 has 14 residues. The CDR3 reads CAGINRGRTGELFF. CDR3 sequence (DNA): TGTGCCGGGATTAACAGGGGCAGGACCGGGGAGCTGTTTTTT.

This rearrangement joins TRBV7-2 to TRBJ2-5; 8 positions match TRBD2. V lost 3 bases to trimming and J lost 1 base; unmatched junction nucleotides: 4. Germline V gives CDR1 SGHTA, CDR2 FQGNSA. The CDR3 has 15 amino acids. CDR3 coding DNA: TGTGCCAGCAGCTTGCGCGGGAGGCCCCAAGAGACCCAGTACTTC. It translates to CASSLRGRPQETQYF.

The chain carries TRBV28 and TRBJ1-6; the D is unclear. The CDR3 loop spans 12 amino acids. Germline V gene sequence: CDR1 MDHEN, CDR2 SYDVKM. V lost 6 bases and J lost 7, with 7 bases in between. In nucleotides, the CDR3 is TGTGCCAGCAGACAGCCCAATTCACCCCTCCACTTT. This gives the protein CASRQPNSPLHF.